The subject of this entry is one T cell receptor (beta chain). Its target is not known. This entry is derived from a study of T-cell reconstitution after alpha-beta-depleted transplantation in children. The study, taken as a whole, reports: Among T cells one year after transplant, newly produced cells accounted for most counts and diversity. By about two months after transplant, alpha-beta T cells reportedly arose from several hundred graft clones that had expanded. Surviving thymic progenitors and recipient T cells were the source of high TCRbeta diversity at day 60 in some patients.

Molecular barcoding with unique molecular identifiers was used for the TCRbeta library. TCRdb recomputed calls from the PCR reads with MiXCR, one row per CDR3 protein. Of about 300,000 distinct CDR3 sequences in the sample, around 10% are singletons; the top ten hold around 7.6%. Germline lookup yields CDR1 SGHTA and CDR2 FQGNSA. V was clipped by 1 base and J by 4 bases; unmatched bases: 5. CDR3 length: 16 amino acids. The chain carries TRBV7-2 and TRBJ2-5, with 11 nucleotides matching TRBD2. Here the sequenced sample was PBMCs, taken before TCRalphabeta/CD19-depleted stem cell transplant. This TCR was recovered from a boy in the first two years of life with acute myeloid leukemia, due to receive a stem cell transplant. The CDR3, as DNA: TGTGCCAGCAGCTTAGACCTAGCGGGGGGAAGAGAGACCCAGTACTTC. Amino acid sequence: CASSLDLAGGRETQYF.